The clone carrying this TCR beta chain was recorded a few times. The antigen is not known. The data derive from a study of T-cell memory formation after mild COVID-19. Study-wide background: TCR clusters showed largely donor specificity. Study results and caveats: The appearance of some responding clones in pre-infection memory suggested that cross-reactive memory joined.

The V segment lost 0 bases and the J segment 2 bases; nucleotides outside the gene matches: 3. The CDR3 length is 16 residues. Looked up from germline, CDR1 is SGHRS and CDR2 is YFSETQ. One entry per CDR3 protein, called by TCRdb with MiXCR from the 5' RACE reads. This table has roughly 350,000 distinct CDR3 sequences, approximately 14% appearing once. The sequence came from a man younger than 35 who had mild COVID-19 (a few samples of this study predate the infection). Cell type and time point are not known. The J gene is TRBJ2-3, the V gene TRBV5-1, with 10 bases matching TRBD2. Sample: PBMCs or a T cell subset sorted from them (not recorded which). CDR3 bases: TGCGCCAGCAGCTTGGATCTAGCGGGGGCCACAGATACGCAGTATTTT. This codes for CASSLDLAGATDTQYF.